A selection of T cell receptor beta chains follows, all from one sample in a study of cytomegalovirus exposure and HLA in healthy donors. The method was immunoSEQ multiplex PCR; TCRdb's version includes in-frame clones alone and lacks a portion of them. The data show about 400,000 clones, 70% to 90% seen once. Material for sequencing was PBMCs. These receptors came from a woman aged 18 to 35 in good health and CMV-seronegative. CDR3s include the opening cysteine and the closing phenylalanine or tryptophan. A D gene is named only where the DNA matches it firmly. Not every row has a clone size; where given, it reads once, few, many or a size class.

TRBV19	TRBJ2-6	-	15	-	CASSKQGTWANVLTF	TGTGCCAGTAGTAAGCAGGGGACCTGGGCCAACGTCCTGACTTTC
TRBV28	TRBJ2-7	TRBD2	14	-	CASSVTGGPYEQYF	TGTGCCAGCAGTGTGACGGGAGGGCCTTACGAGCAGTACTTC
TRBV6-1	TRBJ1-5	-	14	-	CASTYDRTNQPQHF	TGTGCCAGCACCTACGACAGGACCAATCAGCCCCAGCATTTT
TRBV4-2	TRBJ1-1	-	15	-	CASSQVQHRRTEAFF	TGTGCCAGCAGCCAAGTGCAACATCGGCGGACTGAAGCTTTCTTT
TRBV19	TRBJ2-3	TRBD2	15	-	CASSMAGGTTDTQYF	TGTGCCAGTAGTATGGCCGGGGGGACCACAGATACGCAGTATTTT
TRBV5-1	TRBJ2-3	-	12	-	CASSLSTDTQYF	TGCGCCAGCAGCCTTTCCACAGATACGCAGTATTTT
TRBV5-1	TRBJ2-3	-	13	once	CASSETSTDTQYF	TGCGCCAGCAGCGAAACTAGCACAGATACGCAGTATTTT
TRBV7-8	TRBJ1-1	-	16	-	CASSHRGAQRNTEAFF	TGTGCCAGCAGCCATCGGGGGGCGCAGAGGAACACTGAAGCTTTCTTT
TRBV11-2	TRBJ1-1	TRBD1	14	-	CASRARQGNTEAFF	TGTGCCAGCAGGGCTAGACAGGGCAATACTGAAGCTTTCTTT
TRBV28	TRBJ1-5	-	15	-	CASSLRTGGPQPQHF	TGTGCCAGCAGTTTAAGGACGGGGGGCCCTCAGCCCCAGCATTTT
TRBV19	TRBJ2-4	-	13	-	CASSITAAGIQYF	TGTGCCAGTAGTATTACAGCGGCAGGCATTCAGTACTTC
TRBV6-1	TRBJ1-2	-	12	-	CASRETGRSYTF	TGTGCCAGCAGGGAGACAGGTCGAAGCTACACCTTC
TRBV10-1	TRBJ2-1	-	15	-	CASSESGAVYNEQFF	TGCGCCAGCAGTGAGTCAGGGGCCGTTTACAATGAGCAGTTCTTC
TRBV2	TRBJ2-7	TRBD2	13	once	CATLAGGSYEQYF	TGTGCCACTCTAGCGGGGGGCTCCTACGAGCAGTACTTC
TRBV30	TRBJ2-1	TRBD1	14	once	CAQTGTGLVNEQFF	TGTGCGCAGACCGGGACAGGGTTAGTTAATGAGCAGTTCTTC
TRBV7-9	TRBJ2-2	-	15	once	CASSLETGNTGELFF	TGTGCCAGCAGCTTAGAGACGGGAAACACCGGGGAGCTGTTTTTT
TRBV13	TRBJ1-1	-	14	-	CASSRRDGNTEAFF	TGTGCCAGCAGCCGGCGGGACGGGAACACTGAAGCTTTCTTT
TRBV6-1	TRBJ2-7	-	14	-	CASSEGPYFYEQYF	TGTGCCAGCAGTGAAGGTCCCTACTTCTACGAGCAGTACTTC
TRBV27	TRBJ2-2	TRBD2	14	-	CASSWTSYTGELFF	TGTGCCAGCAGCTGGACTAGCTACACCGGGGAGCTGTTTTTT
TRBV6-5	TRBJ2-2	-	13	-	CASIGTNTGELFF	TGTGCCAGCATCGGGACGAACACCGGGGAGCTGTTTTTT
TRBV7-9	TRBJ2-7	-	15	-	CASSSGLGKTIEQYF	TGTGCCAGCAGCTCCGGACTGGGGAAAACCATCGAGCAGTACTTC
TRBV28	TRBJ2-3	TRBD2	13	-	CASAAGRTDTQYF	TGTGCCAGCGCGGCCGGGAGGACAGATACGCAGTATTTT
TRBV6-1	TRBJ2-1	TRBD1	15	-	CASSELDRVVGEQFF	TGTGCCAGCAGTGAACTGGACAGGGTTGTCGGTGAGCAGTTCTTC
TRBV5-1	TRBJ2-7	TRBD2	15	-	CASSLRGGASYEQYF	TGCGCCAGCAGCTTGCGCGGGGGGGCGTCCTACGAGCAGTACTTC
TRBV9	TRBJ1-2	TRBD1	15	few	CASSVGTGAFYGYTF	TGTGCCAGCAGCGTGGGGACAGGGGCCTTCTATGGCTACACCTTC
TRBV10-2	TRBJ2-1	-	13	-	CASISGPYNEQFF	TGCGCCAGCATCAGCGGCCCTTACAATGAGCAGTTCTTC
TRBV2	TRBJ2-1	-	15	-	CASRELSSSYNEQFF	TGTGCCAGCAGGGAACTCTCGAGCTCCTACAATGAGCAGTTCTTC
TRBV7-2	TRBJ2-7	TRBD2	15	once	CASSLFTSEIYEQYF	TGTGCCAGCAGCTTATTCACTAGCGAGATCTACGAGCAGTACTTC
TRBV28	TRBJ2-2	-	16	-	CASSSILGLNTGELFF	TGTGCCAGCAGTTCCATTCTAGGACTGAACACCGGGGAGCTGTTTTTT
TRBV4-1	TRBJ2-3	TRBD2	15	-	CASSQEGGRADTQYF	TGCGCCAGCAGCCAAGAGGGCGGGAGGGCAGATACGCAGTATTTT
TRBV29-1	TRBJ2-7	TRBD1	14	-	CSVDGQGDPGEQYF	TGCAGCGTTGACGGACAGGGAGATCCGGGCGAGCAGTACTTC
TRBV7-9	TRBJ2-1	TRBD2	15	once	CASSLPAGETNEQFF	TGTGCCAGCAGCTTACCAGCGGGGGAAACGAATGAGCAGTTCTTC
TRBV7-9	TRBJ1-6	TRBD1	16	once	CASSYNPGGLGSPLHF	TGTGCCAGCAGCTATAACCCAGGGGGCTTAGGCTCACCCCTCCACTTT
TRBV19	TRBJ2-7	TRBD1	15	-	CASSTRTGLNYEQYF	TGTGCCAGTAGTACCCGGACAGGGCTGAACTACGAGCAGTACTTC
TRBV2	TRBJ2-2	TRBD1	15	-	CASSERTGGPGELFF	TGTGCCAGCAGTGAAAGGACAGGGGGCCCCGGGGAGCTGTTTTTT
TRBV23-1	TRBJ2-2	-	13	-	CASSLIVRGELFF	TGCGCCAGCAGTCTCATAGTGAGGGGGGAGCTGTTTTTT
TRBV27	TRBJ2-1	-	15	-	CASSTGFRSYNEQFF	TGTGCCAGCAGTACAGGGTTTAGGTCCTACAATGAGCAGTTCTTC
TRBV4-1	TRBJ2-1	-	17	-	CASSPGLLRRAYNEQFF	TGCGCCAGCAGCCCGGGACTTCTCCGAAGGGCCTACAATGAGCAGTTCTTC
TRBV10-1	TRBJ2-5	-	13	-	CASSQGSEETQYF	TGCGCCAGCAGCCAGGGGTCCGAGGAGACCCAGTACTTC
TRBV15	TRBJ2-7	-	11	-	CATSSRDEQYF	TGTGCCACCAGCTCCAGGGACGAGCAGTACTTC
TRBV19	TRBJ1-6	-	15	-	CASSIWGRSNSPLHF	TGTGCCAGTAGTATTTGGGGCAGGAGTAATTCACCCCTCCACTTT
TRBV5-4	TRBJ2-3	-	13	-	CASRDRSTDTQYF	TGTGCCAGCAGAGACAGGAGCACAGATACGCAGTATTTT
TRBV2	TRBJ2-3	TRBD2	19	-	CASSEALRASGGVTDTQYF	TGTGCCAGCAGTGAAGCGCTTCGGGCTAGCGGGGGGGTAACAGATACGCAGTATTTT
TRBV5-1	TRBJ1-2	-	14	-	CASRLGRGNYGYTF	TGCGCCAGCAGACTGGGTAGGGGAAACTATGGCTACACCTTC
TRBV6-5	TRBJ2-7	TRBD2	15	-	CASSRMIAGGYEQYF	TGTGCCAGCAGTAGGATGATAGCGGGGGGCTACGAGCAGTACTTC
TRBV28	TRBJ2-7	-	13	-	CASSFVASYEQYF	TGTGCCAGCAGTTTTGTGGCTAGCTACGAGCAGTACTTC
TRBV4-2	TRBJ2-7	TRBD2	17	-	CASSQEPGLAGTYEQYF	TGTGCCAGCAGCCAAGAGCCCGGACTAGCGGGGACCTACGAGCAGTACTTC
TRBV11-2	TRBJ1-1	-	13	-	CASSLDSGTEAFF	TGTGCCAGCAGCTTAGATTCAGGCACTGAAGCTTTCTTT
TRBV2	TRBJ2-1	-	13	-	CASSEEGLARQFF	TGTGCCAGCAGTGAAGAGGGCCTAGCCCGGCAGTTCTTC
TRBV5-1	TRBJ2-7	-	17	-	CASSRRDSLGEAYEQYF	TGCGCCAGCAGTCGCAGGGACTCCCTAGGAGAGGCCTACGAGCAGTACTTC
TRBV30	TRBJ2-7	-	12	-	CAWSAIAYEQYF	TGTGCCTGGAGTGCAATAGCCTACGAGCAGTACTTC